Listed below are T cell receptor beta chains from one sample, sequenced in a study of T cells in tuberculosis. Assay used: immunoSEQ multiplex PCR; TCRdb lists only in-frame clones, some missing. The data contain about 9,200 clones, just under 95% of them singletons. Sequenced input: PBMCs. These receptors all stem from an adult with tuberculosis. Both conserved end residues are part of each CDR3. Fields, in order: J gene, V gene, clone size, D gene, CDR3 protein, CDR3 DNA. The D gene is left open where the match is weak. Clone size is stated in some rows and not others, as once, few, many or a class when expanded.

TRBJ1-6 | TRBV9 | NA | NA | CASSVVGDSYNSPLHF | TGTGCCAGCAGCGTAGTAGGAGACTCCTATAATTCACCCCTCCACTTT
TRBJ1-6 | TRBV11-2 | NA | TRBD1 | CASSPRGRQGYNSPLHF | TGTGCCAGCAGCCCGAGGGGCCGACAGGGCTATAATTCACCCCTCCACTTT
TRBJ1-1 | TRBV5-5 | NA | NA | CASSLAGGGNTEAFF | TGTGCCAGCAGCTTGGCCGGGGGAGGGAACACTGAAGCTTTCTTT
TRBJ1-2 | TRBV25-1 | NA | TRBD1 | CASPRGRVGYTF | TGTGCCAGCCCCAGGGGGCGCGTTGGCTACACCTTC
TRBJ2-3 | TRBV11-3 | NA | NA | CASSFRRGSTDTQYF | TGTGCCAGCAGCTTTAGGCGGGGAAGCACAGATACGCAGTATTTT
TRBJ1-1 | TRBV28 | NA | NA | CASSQGGRPMNTEAFF | TGTGCCAGCAGTCAGGGTGGAAGACCTATGAACACTGAAGCTTTCTTT
TRBJ2-1 | TRBV18 | NA | TRBD1 | CASSDWDRVNNEQFF | TGTGCCAGCTCAGACTGGGACAGGGTCAACAATGAGCAGTTCTTC
TRBJ1-2 | TRBV27 | NA | TRBD1 | CASSSAGGPYNYGYTF | TGTGCCAGCAGTTCGGCAGGGGGCCCTTATAACTATGGCTACACCTTC
TRBJ1-1 | TRBV19 | NA | NA | CASISPGREAFF | TGTGCCAGTATCTCTCCAGGGAGGGAAGCTTTCTTT
TRBJ2-3 | TRBV30 | NA | TRBD1 | CAWSVMGQGAPGGDTQYF | TGTGCCTGGAGTGTAATGGGACAGGGGGCGCCGGGGGGAGATACGCAGTATTTT
TRBJ2-1 | TRBV9 | NA | TRBD1 | CASSVGGTGDWNEQFF | TGTGCCAGCAGCGTAGGAGGGACAGGGGATTGGAATGAGCAGTTCTTC
TRBJ1-2 | TRBV5-8 | NA | NA | CASSLLGPNYGYTF | TGTGCCAGCAGCTTGTTGGGGCCTAACTATGGCTACACCTTC
TRBJ2-7 | TRBV27 | once | TRBD1 | CASSLEGATYEQYF | TGTGCCAGCAGTTTAGAGGGGGCGACCTACGAGCAGTACTTC
TRBJ2-7 | TRBV4-1 | NA | TRBD2 | CASSQEVLAGFEQYF | TGCGCCAGCAGCCAAGAAGTCCTAGCGGGGTTCGAGCAGTACTTC
TRBJ2-7 | TRBV19 | NA | NA | CASSPDYYEQYF | TGTGCCAGTAGTCCAGACTACTACGAGCAGTACTTC
TRBJ1-2 | TRBV25-1 | NA | NA | CASSEQGHYGYTF | TGTGCCAGCAGTGAACAGGGTCATTATGGCTACACCTTC
TRBJ2-7 | TRBV6-1 | NA | TRBD2 | CASSEAVAGTYEQYF | TGTGCCAGCAGTGAAGCGGTAGCGGGAACCTACGAGCAGTACTTC
TRBJ2-5 | TRBV18 | NA | NA | CASSPLAGEGETQYF | TGTGCCAGCTCACCTCTTGCAGGTGAAGGAGAGACCCAGTACTTC
TRBJ2-3 | TRBV13 | once | TRBD2 | CASSLGRGGDTQYF | TGTGCCAGCAGCTTGGGGCGGGGGGGAGATACGCAGTATTTT
TRBJ2-1 | TRBV10-2 | NA | TRBD2 | CASRAGDRGNEQFF | TGCGCCAGCAGAGCGGGAGATAGGGGCAATGAGCAGTTCTTC
TRBJ1-1 | TRBV7-8 | NA | NA | CASSPRTVNTEAFF | TGTGCCAGCAGCCCGAGGACAGTGAACACTGAAGCTTTCTTT
TRBJ2-7 | TRBV19 | NA | TRBD2 | CASSPGGSSYEQYF | TGTGCCAGTAGTCCCGGCGGGAGCTCCTACGAGCAGTACTTC
TRBJ2-3 | TRBV27 | NA | NA | CASSPRDSGGTDTQYF | TGTGCCAGCAGTCCCCGGGACAGTGGGGGGACAGATACGCAGTATTTT
TRBJ1-4 | TRBV6-5 | NA | TRBD1 | CASSSTGANEKLFF | TGTGCCAGCAGCTCCACAGGGGCTAATGAAAAACTGTTTTTT
TRBJ2-3 | TRBV6-5 | NA | TRBD2 | CASSPGEGDTQYF | TGTGCCAGCAGCCCTGGGGAGGGGGATACGCAGTATTTT
TRBJ2-1 | TRBV6-4 | NA | NA | CASSESLTGSNEQFF | TGTGCCAGCAGTGAGAGTTTAACAGGGTCCAATGAGCAGTTCTTC
TRBJ2-7 | TRBV5-1 | NA | NA | CASRADSYEQYF | TGCGCCAGCAGGGCGGACTCCTACGAGCAGTACTTC
TRBJ2-1 | TRBV5-1 | NA | TRBD1 | CASSLAGQGYNEQFF | TGCGCCAGCAGCTTGGCGGGACAGGGTTACAATGAGCAGTTCTTC
TRBJ1-1 | TRBV6-6 | NA | TRBD1 | CASSADRGEANTEAFF | TGTGCCAGCAGCGCGGACAGGGGGGAGGCGAACACTGAAGCTTTCTTT
TRBJ2-2 | TRBV5-1 | NA | NA | CASTSGQNTGELFF | TGCGCCAGCACGTCGGGACAGAACACCGGGGAGCTGTTTTTT
TRBJ2-3 | TRBV10-1 | NA | TRBD2 | CASSEKGGSLTDTQYF | TGCGCCAGCAGTGAGAAGGGCGGGAGTTTAACAGATACGCAGTATTTT
TRBJ2-1 | TRBV19 | NA | NA | CASSQGNEQFF | TGTGCCAGTAGTCAGGGAAATGAGCAGTTCTTC
TRBJ1-2 | TRBV28 | NA | NA | CASSFAGDYTF | TGTGCCAGCAGTTTTGCAGGGGACTACACCTTC
TRBJ2-2 | TRBV5-6 | NA | NA | CASSPGYTGELFF | TGTGCCAGCAGTCCCGGTTACACCGGGGAGCTGTTTTTT
TRBJ2-1 | TRBV5-1 | NA | TRBD1 | CASSSGGDSRNEQFF | TGCGCCAGCAGCTCTGGTGGGGACAGTAGGAATGAGCAGTTCTTC
TRBJ2-5 | TRBV5-1 | NA | NA | CASRVADQETQYF | TGCGCCAGCAGGGTAGCGGATCAAGAGACCCAGTACTTC
TRBJ2-3 | TRBV9 | NA | NA | CASSRSGGPGGTQYF | TGTGCCAGCAGCCGAAGTGGGGGGCCCGGGGGGACGCAGTATTTT
TRBJ2-3 | TRBV4-1 | NA | TRBD1 | CASSPGTASTDTQYF | TGCGCCAGCAGCCCGGGGACAGCTAGCACAGATACGCAGTATTTT
TRBJ1-1 | TRBV5-8 | NA | NA | CASSSGGVSNTEAFF | TGTGCCAGCAGCTCGGGGGGGGTCAGTAACACTGAAGCTTTCTTT
TRBJ2-1 | TRBV7-9 | NA | NA | CASSLSTGFNEQFF | TGTGCCAGCAGCCTATCGACAGGATTTAATGAGCAGTTCTTC
TRBJ2-1 | TRBV27 | NA | TRBD2 | CASSLKPGLAGYNEQFF | TGTGCCAGCAGTTTAAAACCGGGACTAGCGGGGTACAATGAGCAGTTCTTC
TRBJ2-1 | TRBV15 | NA | NA | CATSRGFDNEQFF | TGTGCCACCAGCAGGGGCTTCGACAATGAGCAGTTCTTC
TRBJ2-3 | TRBV4-1 | NA | TRBD2 | CASSSRWSGENTDTQYF | TGCGCCAGCAGCTCGAGATGGAGCGGGGAGAACACAGATACGCAGTATTTT
TRBJ2-3 | TRBV30 | NA | NA | CACGWGADTQYF | TGTGCCTGTGGGTGGGGGGCAGATACGCAGTATTTT
TRBJ2-5 | TRBV6-1 | NA | NA | CASSETSRQETQYF | TGTGCCAGCAGTGAAACATCCCGCCAAGAGACCCAGTACTTC
TRBJ2-3 | TRBV5-8 | NA | NA | CASSLGRLADNTDTQYF | TGTGCCAGCAGCTTGGGACGGTTAGCGGACAACACAGATACGCAGTATTTT
TRBJ2-1 | TRBV9 | NA | NA | CASQEGSSYNEQFF | TGTGCCAGCCAGGAGGGGAGCTCCTACAATGAGCAGTTCTTC
TRBJ2-7 | TRBV5-1 | NA | NA | CASSPTSLGSYEQYF | TGCGCCAGCAGCCCGACATCGTTGGGCTCCTACGAGCAGTACTTC
TRBJ1-1 | TRBV27 | NA | TRBD1 | CASSFTGGRTEAFF | TGTGCCAGCAGTTTTACAGGGGGGAGGACTGAAGCTTTCTTT
TRBJ2-7 | TRBV7-6 | NA | NA | CASSREDTYEQYF | TGTGCCAGCAGCCGCGAGGACACCTACGAGCAGTACTTC
TRBJ2-3 | TRBV30 | NA | NA | CAWSVGNTQYF | TGTGCCTGGAGTGTCGGGAATACGCAGTATTTT
TRBJ1-1 | TRBV9 | NA | TRBD1 | CASSVTTGQGGNTEAFF | TGTGCCAGCAGCGTAACCACCGGACAGGGCGGGAACACTGAAGCTTTCTTT
TRBJ2-3 | TRBV5-1 | NA | TRBD2 | CASSPPGLAGETQYF | TGCGCCAGCAGCCCACCGGGACTAGCGGGAGAGACGCAGTATTTT
TRBJ1-3 | TRBV6-5 | NA | TRBD1 | CASSLDRPSGNTIYF | TGTGCCAGCAGTCTGGACAGGCCCTCTGGAAACACCATATATTTT
TRBJ2-1 | TRBV5-5 | NA | NA | CASSSGLVSPNEQFF | TGTGCCAGCAGCTCGGGACTCGTCTCCCCCAATGAGCAGTTCTTC
TRBJ1-6 | TRBV7-2 | NA | TRBD1 | CASSSQGGSSPLHF | TGTGCCAGCAGCTCTCAGGGGGGTAGTTCACCCCTCCACTTT
TRBJ1-2 | TRBV2 | NA | NA | CASISGELQGYTF | TGTGCCAGTATCTCAGGGGAGCTACAAGGCTACACCTTC
TRBJ2-2 | TRBV21-1 | NA | NA | CASSHSELAGESNTGELFF | TGTGCCAGCAGCCACTCCGAACTAGCGGGAGAGTCAAACACCGGGGAGCTGTTTTTT
TRBJ2-5 | TRBV6-1 | NA | TRBD1 | CASSAPWDSKETQYF | TGTGCCAGCAGTGCCCCGTGGGACAGCAAAGAGACCCAGTACTTC